The 26 T cell receptor beta chains in this list originate from one sample, sequenced in a study of vaccination and CD4 T cells after COVID-19. These TCRs are of unknown antigen specificity. Noted treatment: roughly ten-day PBMC culture with coronavirus spike peptide pools or control peptides (ViraFEST assay). Oncomine TCR Beta short-read sequencing was applied to DNA from cultured CD4+ T cells. TCRdb itself ran the PCR reads through MiXCR, one entry per CDR3 protein. The table shows 15,000 to 20,000 distinct CDR3 sequences, with 26% occurring only once. The sequencing input was cultured CD4+ T cells from blood. These receptors originate from a human donor with COVID-19.

This sequence joins TRBV6-1 and TRBJ2-7; a weak D match, TRBD2 (7 bases). Trimming removed 8 bases at V and 6 bases at J, with 20 bases between. The germline V gene has CDR1 MNHNS and CDR2 SASEGT. The CDR3 spans 14 residues. CDR3 protein: CASQGGASLPEQYF. In DNA form, the CDR3 reads TGTGCCAGCCAAGGGGGGGCTAGCCTGCCCGAGCAGTACTTC.

The J gene is TRBJ2-7, the V gene TRBV7-2; D unresolved. The germline V gene has CDR1 SGHTA and CDR2 FQGNSA. The CDR3 is 14 amino acids. V was pared by 1 base and J by 4 bases, with 11 bases between. This chain's CDR3 is CASSLVLWSYEQYF. As DNA, the CDR3 is TGTGCCAGCAGCTTAGTACTTTGGTCTTACGAGCAGTACTTC.

The chain couples TRBV7-2 to TRBJ2-7; D might be TRBD2 (7 bases). Germline V gene lookup returns CDR1 SGHTA and CDR2 FQGNSA. The CDR3 has 13 amino acids. Trimming shortened V by 5 bases and J by 6 bases, and 14 bases separated the two germline ends. CDR3 DNA: TGTGCCAGCAGCCTTGGCGGGGGCCCCGAGCAGTACTTC. Protein sequence: CASSLGGGPEQYF.

The chain couples TRBV12-3 or TRBV12-4 to TRBJ2-3; 9 bases fit TRBD2. The V and J ends lost 5 bases and 15 bases, in that order; junction bases with no gene match: 9. The length of the CDR3 is 12 residues. CDR3 bases: TGTGCCAGCAGTAGGGGAGCGGGGGGCCAATATTTT. Translating gives CASSRGAGGQYF.

This clonotype was counted between two and nine times. The chain carries TRBV12-3 or TRBV12-4 and TRBJ2-3; TRBD1 or TRBD2 may be the D gene (6 bases each). V was trimmed by 7 bases and J by 4 bases, leaving 12 bases between them. The length of the CDR3 is 13 residues. This chain's CDR3 is CASTNGGPDTQYF. The CDR3, as DNA: TGTGCCAGCACCAATGGGGGGCCAGATACGCAGTATTTT.

This clonotype was seen only a few times. The V gene is TRBV19, the J gene TRBJ2-5; D may correspond to TRBD1 or TRBD2 (6 bases each). CDR1 is LNHDA, CDR2 SQIVND, per germline (reference sequence). This CDR3 region has 15 residues. The ends were cut back, 3 bases at V and 5 bases at J, with 16 bases in the middle. CDR3 amino acids: CASSIRTGRSETQYF. The CDR3 DNA reads as TGTGCCAGTAGTATCCGTACAGGGAGGTCGGAGACCCAGTACTTC. Filled out from reference TRBV19 and TRBJ2-5, the complete variable domain reads DGGITQSPKYLFRKEGQNVTLSCEQNLNHDAMYWYRQDPGQGLRLIYYSQIVNDFQKGDIAEGYSVSREKKESFPLTVTSAQKNPTAFYLCASSIRTGRSETQYFGPGTRLLVL.

This clonotype was seen a few times. The V and J genes are TRBV6-1 and TRBJ2-5; perhaps TRBD2 as D (5 bases). V gave up 7 bases and J gave up 7 bases, with 22 bases separating them. This CDR3 comprises 15 residues. Germline V gene sequence: CDR1 MNHNS, CDR2 SASEGT. In DNA, the CDR3 is TGTGCCAGCACCCCTGTGGGCAGCCCGGGGTGGACCCAGTACTTC. Its translation is CASTPVGSPGWTQYF.

The J gene is TRBJ2-7, the V gene TRBV27; D is perhaps TRBD2 (6 bases). The length of the CDR3 is 15 residues. CDR1 and CDR2 from the germline V gene are MNHEY and SMNVEV (reference sequence). The V gene lost 5 bases and the J gene lost 7 bases, with 21 bases spanning the gap. CDR3 sequence reads: CASSPAGTGSREQYF. For the CDR3, the DNA is TGTGCCAGCAGTCCCGCGGGGACGGGGTCTCGTGAGCAGTACTTC.

The chain joins TRBV4-1 to TRBJ1-2; no reliable D call. V was cut by 1 base and J by 4 bases, with 10 bases left in between. From germline, CDR1 is MGHRA and CDR2 YSYEKL. This CDR3 spans 14 amino acids. CDR3 DNA sequence: TGCGCCAGCAGCCAAGGAGGATCAGTCTATGGCTACACCTTC. Amino acid sequence: CASSQGGSVYGYTF.

This clonotype was detected a few times. The chain carries TRBV30 and TRBJ2-1; D remains ambiguous. V was pared by 0 bases and J by 3 bases, with 6 bases between. This CDR3 spans 13 amino acids. CDR1 is GTSNPN and CDR2 is SVGIG in the germline V gene (reference sequence). The CDR3 here is CAWSVPNYNEQFF. The CDR3 DNA follows: TGTGCCTGGAGTGTACCAAACTACAATGAGCAGTTCTTC.

V gene TRBV5-4 combines with J gene TRBJ2-5; 10 nucleotides align to TRBD2. CDR1 and CDR2 (germline): SGHNT, YYREEE (reference sequence). V lost 0 bases to trimming and J lost 4 bases; unmatched junction nucleotides: 18. The CDR3 loop spans 20 amino acids. CDR3 DNA: TGTGCCAGCAGCTTGGCGCCGGGACTAGCGTCGGAAATCTATTTAGAGACCCAGTACTTC. Its translation: CASSLAPGLASEIYLETQYF.

J is TRBJ1-6 and V is TRBV5-6; 8 nucleotides match TRBD1. Trimming took 3 bases from V and 7 from J; bases not matched to a gene: 6. The CDR3 covers 15 residues. In germline, CDR1 is SGHDT, CDR2 YYEEEE. CDR3 sequence reads: CASSSGTGGNSPLHF. CDR3 DNA sequence: TGTGCCAGCAGCTCCGGGACAGGTGGAAATTCACCCCTCCACTTT.

A few counts support this clonotype. The chain couples TRBV11-2 to TRBJ1-6, with 9 bases lining up with TRBD1. V lost 7 bases, J lost 9 bases, and 7 bases stayed unmatched. This CDR3 contains 14 residues. CDR1 and CDR2 (germline): SGHAT, FQNNGV. CDR3 protein: CASTSTGGFSPLHF. Written as DNA, the CDR3 is TGTGCCAGCACCTCAACAGGGGGCTTTTCACCCCTCCACTTT.

This clonotype turned up a few times. The chain joins TRBV27 to TRBJ1-2; tentatively, D is TRBD1 (6 bases). Trimming left V 8 bases short and J 0 bases short, with 19 bases between. This CDR3 is built from 16 residues. Per the germline V gene, CDR1 is MNHEY and CDR2 is SMNVEV (reference sequence). The DNA for the CDR3 is TGTGCCAGCTGCCCAGAGAGGGGGGCATCTAACTATGGCTACACCTTC. Protein: CASCPERGASNYGYTF.

The chain links TRBV12-3 or TRBV12-4 to TRBJ2-7; perhaps D is TRBD1 or TRBD2 (5 bases each). Trimming took 4 bases from V and 7 from J, leaving 17 bases between them. This CDR3 region has 14 residues. This CDR3 is CASSSSGTRGEQYF. The DNA for the CDR3 is TGTGCCAGCAGTTCTTCCGGGACCCGGGGTGAGCAGTACTTC.

The table lists this clonotype with a few counts. The chain carries TRBV6-2 or TRBV6-3 and TRBJ1-6; the match to TRBD1 covers 9 bases. This CDR3 comprises 19 residues. The germline CDR1 and CDR2 sequences are MNHEY and SVGEGT. The V gene end was trimmed by 5 bases and the J gene end by 0 bases; junction bases not matched to a gene: 11. The CDR3 loop is CASSHLPGQGSSYNSPLHF. For the CDR3, the DNA is TGTGCCAGCAGTCACCTCCCGGGACAGGGAAGCTCCTATAATTCACCCCTCCACTTT.

This clonotype appeared a few times. This chain joins TRBV21-1 and TRBJ1-5; the DNA was not used to check the table's D call, TRBD1. TRBV21-1 is flagged as a pseudogene. The CDR3 spans 18 residues. The CDR3 bases are TGTGCCAGCAGCAAAGGCCACAATACAGGGTTCGGTAATCAGCCCCAGCATTTT. It yields the protein CASSKGHNTGFGNQPQHF.

This sequence joins TRBV20-1 and TRBJ2-7; 12 nucleotides align to TRBD1. V gave up 6 bases and J gave up 6 bases; unmatched junction bases: 9. The V gene's germline CDR1 is DFQATT and CDR2 SNEGSKA (reference sequence). The CDR3 is 14 residues long. For the CDR3, the DNA is TGCAGTGCAGAGGGGGGGACAGGGGGCCTCGAGCAGTACTTC. Amino acid sequence: CSAEGGTGGLEQYF.

This clonotype has just a few counts. The genes are TRBV29-1 and TRBJ1-2; D not certain. The germline V gene encodes CDR1 SQVTM and CDR2 ANQGSEA. The ends were cut back, 7 bases at V and 8 bases at J, with 14 bases in the middle. CDR3 length: 11 amino acids. In DNA form, the CDR3 reads TGCAGCGGGGAAGCTGGCAGGGGCTACACCTTC. This encodes CSGEAGRGYTF.

CDR3 sequence: CASSSQRGGVNEQFF. CDR3 bases: TGTGCCAGCAGCTCCCAGCGGGGGGGGGTTAATGAGCAGTTCTTC. This sequence joins TRBV11-2 and TRBJ2-1; TRBD2 agrees at 10 bases. The CDR3 is made up of 15 amino acids. Germline loops: CDR1 SGHAT, CDR2 FQNNGV. The V and J ends lost 4 bases and 7 bases, in that order; junction bases with no gene match: 7. The full variable domain, completed using reference TRBV11-2 and TRBJ2-1, is EAGVAQSPRYKIIEKRQSVAFWCNPISGHATLYWYQQILGQGPKLLIQFQNNGVVDDSQLPKDRFSAERLKGVDSTLKIQPAKLEDSAVYLCASSSQRGGVNEQFFGPGTRLTVL.

This chain links TRBV5-4 with TRBJ2-3; TRBD2 matches 8 bases. This CDR3 region has 15 residues. V shed 4 bases, J shed 1 base, and the junction held 5 bases outside the gene matches. CDR1 and CDR2 from the germline V gene are SGHNT and YYREEE (reference sequence). CDR3 in amino acids: CASSAGLVGTDTQYF. The DNA of the CDR3 is TGTGCCAGCAGCGCGGGACTAGTGGGCACAGATACGCAGTATTTT.

This clonotype has just a few counts. The gene calls are TRBV6-1 and TRBJ2-5; the match to TRBD2 covers 9 bases. Losses at the gene ends were 6 bases for V and 5 bases for J; bases not matched to a gene: 7. Germline CDR1 reads MNHNS; CDR2 reads SASEGT. The CDR3 runs to 14 residues. The CDR3 DNA reads as TGTGCCAGCAGCCCCGGACTAGCGTGGGAGACCCAGTACTTC. Translated: CASSPGLAWETQYF.

Only a few counts were recorded for this clonotype. The chain recombines TRBV5-4 with TRBJ1-1; D gene uncertain. The germline V and J ends were trimmed by 0 bases and 1 base, with 7 bases remaining between them. CDR1 is SGHNT and CDR2 is YYREEE in the germline V gene (reference sequence). The CDR3 spans 14 residues. In nucleotides, the CDR3 is TGTGCCAGCAGCTTGGTTCAGCAGAACACTGAAGCTTTCTTT. It encodes CASSLVQQNTEAFF.

This clonotype was seen a few times. At one boundary the junction diverges from the germline segment, which might be a read error. V is TRBV20-1 and J is TRBJ2-7; 8 bases align to TRBD1. The CDR3 totals 15 residues. Per the germline V gene, CDR1 is DFQATT and CDR2 is SNEGSKA (reference sequence). The CDR3 here is CSARDRGRTIYEQYF. The CDR3 coding sequence is TGCAGTGCCAGAGACAGGGGCCGGACTATTTACGAGCAGTACTTC.

The chain is built from TRBV12-3 or TRBV12-4 and TRBJ1-6; TRBD1 is a possible D gene (6 bases). Trimming took 9 bases from V and 7 from J, leaving 13 bases between them. The CDR3 length is 13 residues. The CDR3 here is CASRGAANSPLHF. The CDR3 DNA sequence: TGTGCCAGTCGGGGGGCGGCGAATTCACCCCTCCACTTT.

This clonotype occurred a few times. The chain joins TRBV20-1 to TRBJ1-5; unclear D gene. Germline V gene lookup returns CDR1 DFQATT and CDR2 SNEGSKA (reference sequence). The CDR3 has 15 residues. Trimming cost V 4 bases and J 4 bases, with 17 bases left between them. CDR3 bases: TGCAGTGCTATGGCAATGGAAGGATATAATCAGCCCCAGCATTTT. This gives the protein CSAMAMEGYNQPQHF.